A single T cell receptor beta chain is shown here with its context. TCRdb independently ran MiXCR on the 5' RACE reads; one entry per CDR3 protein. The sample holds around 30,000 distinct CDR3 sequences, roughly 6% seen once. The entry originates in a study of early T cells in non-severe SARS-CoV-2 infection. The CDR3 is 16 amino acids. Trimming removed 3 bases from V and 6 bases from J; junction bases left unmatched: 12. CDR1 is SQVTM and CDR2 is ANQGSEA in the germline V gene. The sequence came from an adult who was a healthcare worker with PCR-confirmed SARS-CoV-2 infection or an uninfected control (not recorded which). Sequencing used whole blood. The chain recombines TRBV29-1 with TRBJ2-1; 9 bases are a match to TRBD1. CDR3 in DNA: TGCAGCGTTGATAGTTTAGGGACAGGGCGGTCCAATGAGCAGTTCTTC. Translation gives CSVDSLGTGRSNEQFF.